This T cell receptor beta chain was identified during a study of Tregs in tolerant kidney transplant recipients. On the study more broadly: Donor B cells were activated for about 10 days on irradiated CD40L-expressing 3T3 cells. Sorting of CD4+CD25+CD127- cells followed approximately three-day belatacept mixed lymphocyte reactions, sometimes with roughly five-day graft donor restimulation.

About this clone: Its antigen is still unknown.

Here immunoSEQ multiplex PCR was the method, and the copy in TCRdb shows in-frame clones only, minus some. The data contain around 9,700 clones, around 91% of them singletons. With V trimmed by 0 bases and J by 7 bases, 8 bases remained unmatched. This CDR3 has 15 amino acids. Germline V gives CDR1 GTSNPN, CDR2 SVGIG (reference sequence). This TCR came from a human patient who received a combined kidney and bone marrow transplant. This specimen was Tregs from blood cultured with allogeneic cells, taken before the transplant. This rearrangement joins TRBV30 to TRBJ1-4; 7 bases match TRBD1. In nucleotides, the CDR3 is TGTGCCTGGAGTGTACAGGGGCGGCTACTTGAAAAACTGTTTTTT. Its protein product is CAWSVQGRLLEKLFF.